This TCR beta chain was documented in a study of TIL therapy for anti-PD-1-resistant metastatic lung cancer. Looking at the study overall: Median tumor mutation burden was approximately 1.5 mutations per megabase.

Comment on this clone: No antigen is known for it.

Notes on the study in general: Patients were highly selected, enriched for treatment-naive, never-smoker and oncogene-addicted cases.

This was the immunoSEQ v3 assay. Sequencing depth was around 2 million read pairs for survey level, 5-6 million for deep. The method was immunoSEQ multiplex PCR; TCRdb's version includes in-frame clones alone and lacks a portion of them. The sample has about 95,000 clones; about two thirds are singletons. The CDR3 spans 13 residues. The ends were cut back, 6 bases at V and 3 bases at J, with 11 bases in the middle. Germline-derived CDR1 and CDR2 are ENHRY and SYGVKD. Time point of the sample: pre-treatment sample, taken before nivolumab and TIL therapy. Most excised metastases sampled were pleural nodules or supraclavicular lymph nodes. Progressing patients received lymphodepletion, expanded TIL infusion and IL-2.

The origin of this receptor is a person aged 25-80 years with non-small cell lung cancer. The sequenced sample was tumor tissue, obtained at baseline. The rearrangement links TRBV10-3 to TRBJ1-1; perhaps TRBD1 as D (6 bases). CDR3 in DNA: TGTGCCATCAGGCAGGGGCGGGACACTGAAGCTTTCTTT. Translated, it gives CAIRQGRDTEAFF.